This TCR beta chain came from a study of blood T cell repertoires in COVID-19. Study as a whole: Acute and convalescent COVID-19 specimens originated in the United States, Italy and Spain. Sources were T cells, B-cell-depleted T cells, or PBMCs; the material itself was cDNA or gDNA.

In the authors' methods: Cell counts per sample came from amplifying reference gene primers. Libraries were prepared by immunoSEQ multiplex PCR; TCRdb keeps only in-frame clonotypes and omits some of them. V and J calls and clone size follow that table, whereas D and trimming were derived from the DNA. The table records about 36,000 clones, around four fifths of them present only once. Germline V lookup: CDR1 LGHDT, CDR2 YNNKEL (reference sequence). The V end was cut by 4 bases, the J end by 11 bases, with 20 bases between. The length of the CDR3 is 14 residues. Sequencing was carried out using peripheral blood. The chain joins TRBV3-1 (or the pseudogene TRBV3-2) to TRBJ1-1; no clear D gene. This TCR came from a human donor in a cohort sampled during active COVID-19. The CDR3 region is CASSPSGRLSKAFF. In nucleotides, the CDR3 is TGTGCCAGCAGCCCTAGTGGCAGACTATCCAAGGCTTTCTTT.